What follows is one T cell receptor (beta chain) and its context. The CDR3 contains 16 residues. J was trimmed by 1 base and V by 6 bases; bases with no gene match: 8. A TCRbeta library incorporating unique molecular identifiers was prepared. One entry per CDR3 protein results from TCRdb running MiXCR on the PCR reads. The table includes 440,000 or so distinct CDR3 sequences, over 40% detected once. This sample is part of a study of T-cell reconstitution after alpha-beta-depleted transplantation in children. This rearrangement joins TRBV12-3 or TRBV12-4 to TRBJ2-5; 10 positions agree with TRBD2. The sample consisted of PBMCs, taken before TCRalphabeta/CD19-depleted stem cell transplant. This receptor was taken from a girl aged 2-10 years with aplastic anemia, due to receive a stem cell transplant. CDR3 residues: CASSSLAGGTQETQYF. Here the CDR3 DNA reads TGTGCCAGCAGCTCCTTAGCGGGGGGCACCCAAGAGACCCAGTACTTC.